Presented here are 14 T cell receptor beta chains from one specimen sequenced in a study of T cell responses to AZD1222 COVID-19 vaccine. Method: immunoSEQ multiplex PCR; TCRdb's copy keeps in-frame clones and lacks some. Of 100,000 to 150,000 clones detected, roughly 84% appear once; the ten largest clones hold approximately 1.3%. The source was peripheral blood, collected on day 0 of AZD1222 vaccination. These receptors came from an adult in good health.

J is TRBJ2-3 and V is TRBV5-5, with 8 bases fitting TRBD1. The V gene end was trimmed by 4 bases and the J gene end by 5 bases; junction bases not matched to a gene: 6. This CDR3 region has 14 residues. Germline-derived CDR1 and CDR2 are SGHKS and YYEKEE (reference sequence). This CDR3 is CASSPGQGLDTQYF. Here the CDR3 DNA reads TGTGCCAGCAGCCCAGGACAGGGCCTAGATACGCAGTATTTT.

This chain joins TRBV6-5 and TRBJ2-2, with 11 nucleotides matching TRBD2. J gave up 5 bases and V 8 bases, and 7 bases lay outside the gene matches. The CDR3 has 15 amino acids. Germline V gene sequence: CDR1 MNHEY, CDR2 SVGAGI. Here the CDR3 reads CASLGLAVRTGELFF. The DNA for the CDR3 is TGTGCCAGCTTGGGACTAGCGGTGAGGACCGGGGAGCTGTTTTTT.

The chain has TRBV5-8 and TRBJ1-1, with no clear D. V was pared by 1 base and J by 3 bases, with 13 bases between. The CDR3 totals 15 residues. Germline-derived CDR1 and CDR2 are SGHTS and YDEGEE. The CDR3 coding sequence is TGTGCCAGCAGCTTGTTTTCCCTAGCGGACACTGAAGCTTTCTTT. It translates to CASSLFSLADTEAFF.

V gene TRBV7-2 combines with J gene TRBJ2-7; no clear D. The CDR3 length is 16 residues. The V gene's germline CDR1 is SGHTA and CDR2 FQGNSA. The ends were cut back, 0 bases at V and 2 bases at J, with 14 bases in the middle. Here the CDR3 DNA reads TGTGCCAGCAGCTTAGCGCCAAGACCTCAGCCCTACGAGCAGTACTTC. It encodes CASSLAPRPQPYEQYF.

The rearrangement uses TRBV10-3 and TRBJ1-2; 8 nucleotides agree with TRBD1. CDR3 length: 14 amino acids. Germline V CDR1 and CDR2: ENHRY, SYGVKD. V trimming: 4 bases; J trimming: 8 bases; junction bases outside the gene matches: 9. In nucleotides, the CDR3 is TGTGCCATCAGTGGGCTAACAGGGGGTGGCGGCTACACCTTC. Its protein product is CAISGLTGGGGYTF.

The V gene is TRBV9, the J gene TRBJ2-1; D possibly corresponds to TRBD2 (5 bases). CDR1 and CDR2 from the germline V gene are SGDLS and YYNGEE. The CDR3 sequence is 17 residues long. V shed 0 bases and J shed 0 bases, with 13 bases lying between them. The DNA of the CDR3 is TGTGCCAGCAGCGTAGCGGGTAGCGTGAGCTCCTACAATGAGCAGTTCTTC. Encoded protein: CASSVAGSVSSYNEQFF. Full variable domain (remainder filled in from reference TRBV9 and TRBJ2-1): DSGVTQTPKHLITATGQRVTLRCSPRSGDLSVYWYQQSLDQGLQFLIQYYNGEERAKGNILERFSAQQFPDLHSELNLSSLELGDSALYFCASSVAGSVSSYNEQFFGPGTRLTVL.

This chain connects TRBV5-1 to TRBJ1-5, with 8 bases fitting TRBD1. CDR1 is SGHRS, CDR2 YFSETQ, per germline. This CDR3 is 24 amino acids long. Trimming at V came to 0 bases and at J to 5 bases, leaving 31 bases not matched to a gene. The CDR3 DNA follows: TGCGCCAGCAGCTTGGTTTTATTACGGTGGACAGGGAGAACTCCGCGGAGCCACTATCAGCCCCAGCATTTT. Protein sequence: CASSLVLLRWTGRTPRSHYQPQHF. The full variable domain, in which reference TRBV5-1 and TRBJ1-5 provide the parts outside the CDR3, is KAGVTQTPRYLIKTRGQQVTLSCSPISGHRSVSWYQQTPGQGLQFLFEYFSETQRNKGNFPGRFSGRQFSNSRSEMNVSTLELGDSALYLCASSLVLLRWTGRTPRSHYQPQHFGDGTRLSIL.

This clone came up a few times. The chain is built from TRBV6-1 and TRBJ1-2; possible D gene TRBD1, 5 bases. Germline V gives CDR1 MNHNS, CDR2 SASEGT. The CDR3 covers 13 residues. Trimming pared 3 bases from V and 4 bases from J, leaving 9 bases between. The CDR3 DNA reads TGTGCCAGCAGTGACGACAGCCTCTATGGCTACACCTTC. Its translation: CASSDDSLYGYTF.

The V and J genes are TRBV14 and TRBJ1-2, with a possible D match to TRBD1 (6 bases). Germline V CDR1 and CDR2: SGHDN, FVKESK. The CDR3 is 14 amino acids. Trimming removed 1 base from V and 4 bases from J, with 10 bases in between. The chain's CDR3 is CASSQGQVAYGYTF. DNA for the CDR3: TGTGCCAGCAGCCAAGGACAGGTCGCCTATGGCTACACCTTC.

The chain is built from TRBV5-6 and TRBJ1-3, with 7 bases that match TRBD1. The CDR3 spans 14 residues. CDR1 is SGHDT, CDR2 YYEEEE, per germline. J lost 4 bases, V lost 4 bases, and 5 bases had no gene match. CDR3 amino acids: CASSHGTAGNTIYF. The CDR3 DNA follows: TGTGCCAGCAGCCACGGGACAGCGGGAAACACCATATATTTT.

The chain carries TRBV6-2 or TRBV6-3 and TRBJ2-5; no clear D gene. CDR3 length: 13 residues. Germline V gene sequence: CDR1 MNHEY, CDR2 SVGEGT. V was clipped by 7 bases and J by 9 bases, with 18 bases between them. CDR3 residues: CASNPLDRSAQYF. The CDR3 nucleotides are TGTGCCAGCAACCCCCTCGACCGTTCGGCCCAGTACTTC.

The chain couples TRBV7-6 to TRBJ2-1; 9 bases are a match to TRBD2. CDR3 size: 16 residues. The trim removed 1 base at V and 1 base at J, leaving 2 bases unmatched. Per the germline V gene, CDR1 is SGHVS and CDR2 is FNYEAQ. CDR3 DNA: TGTGCCAGCAGCTTAGGTGCGGGAGGGTCCTACAATGAGCAGTTCTTC. The encoded protein is CASSLGAGGSYNEQFF.

This clone was recorded once. J is TRBJ1-1 and V is TRBV5-6; 8 bases match TRBD1. The CDR3 length is 16 residues. CDR1 and CDR2 from the germline V gene are SGHDT and YYEEEE. V was pared by 2 bases and J by 1 base, with 7 bases of the junction left unmatched. Here the CDR3 DNA reads TGTGCCAGCAGCTTTAACACCAGGGGGCCGAACACTGAAGCTTTCTTT. This translates into CASSFNTRGPNTEAFF.

The V and J genes are TRBV12-3 or TRBV12-4 and TRBJ1-4; the D is unclear. Trimming took 2 bases from V and 6 from J, leaving 7 bases between them. The CDR3 runs 13 residues. CDR3 DNA sequence: TGTGCCAGCAGTTTAAGTAGATATGAAAAACTGTTTTTT. It translates to CASSLSRYEKLFF.